This T cell receptor beta chain was documented in a study of blood T cell repertoires in COVID-19. Study overall: Sources were T cells, B-cell-depleted T cells, or PBMCs; the material itself was cDNA or gDNA.

Trimming removed 10 bases from V and 4 bases from J; junction bases left unmatched: 12. The CDR3 sequence is 14 residues long. In germline, CDR1 is LNHDA, CDR2 SQIVND (reference sequence). TCRdb's copy holds only in-frame clones and misses some; the assay was immunoSEQ multiplex PCR. The data show about 200,000 clones, almost 85% seen once. The genes are TRBV19 and TRBJ2-5; 7 bases fit TRBD2. The receptor comes from a human donor with acute or convalescent COVID-19. The donor label of this sample is uncertain. Material: peripheral blood. The DNA of the CDR3 is TGTGCCACCGCGAAGCGGGATCGGCGAGAGACCCAGTACTTC. This encodes CATAKRDRRETQYF.